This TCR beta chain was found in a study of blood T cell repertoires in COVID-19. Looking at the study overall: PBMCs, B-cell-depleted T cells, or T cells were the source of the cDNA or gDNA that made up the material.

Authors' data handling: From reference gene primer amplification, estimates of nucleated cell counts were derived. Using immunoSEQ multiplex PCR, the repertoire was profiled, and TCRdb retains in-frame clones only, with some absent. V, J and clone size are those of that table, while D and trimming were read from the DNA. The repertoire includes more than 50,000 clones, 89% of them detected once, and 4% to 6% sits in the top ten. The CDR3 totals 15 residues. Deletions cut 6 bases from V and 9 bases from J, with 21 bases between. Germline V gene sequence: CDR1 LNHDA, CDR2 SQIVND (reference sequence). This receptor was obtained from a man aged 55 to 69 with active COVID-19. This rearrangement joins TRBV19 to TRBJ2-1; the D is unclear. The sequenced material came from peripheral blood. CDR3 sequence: CASSPLVPGSVEQFF. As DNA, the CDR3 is TGTGCCAGTAGCCCCCTTGTTCCCGGGTCGGTTGAGCAGTTCTTC.